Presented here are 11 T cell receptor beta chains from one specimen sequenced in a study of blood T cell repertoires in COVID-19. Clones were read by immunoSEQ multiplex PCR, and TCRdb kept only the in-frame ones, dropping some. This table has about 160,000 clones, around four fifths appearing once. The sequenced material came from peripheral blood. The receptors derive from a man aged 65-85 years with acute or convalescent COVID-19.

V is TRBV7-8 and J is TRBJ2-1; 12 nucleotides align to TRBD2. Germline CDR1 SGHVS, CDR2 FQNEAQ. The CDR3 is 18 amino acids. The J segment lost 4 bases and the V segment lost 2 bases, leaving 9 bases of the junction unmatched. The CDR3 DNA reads TGTGCCAGCAGCTTACGCCGACTAGCGGGAGTCGGATACAATGAGCAGTTCTTC. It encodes CASSLRRLAGVGYNEQFF.

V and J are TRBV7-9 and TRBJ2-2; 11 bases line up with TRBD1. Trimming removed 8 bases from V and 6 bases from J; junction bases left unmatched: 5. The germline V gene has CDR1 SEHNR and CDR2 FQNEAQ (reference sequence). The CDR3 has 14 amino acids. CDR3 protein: CASPPGQGAGELFF. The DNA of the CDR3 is TGTGCCAGCCCGCCGGGACAGGGGGCCGGGGAGCTGTTTTTT.

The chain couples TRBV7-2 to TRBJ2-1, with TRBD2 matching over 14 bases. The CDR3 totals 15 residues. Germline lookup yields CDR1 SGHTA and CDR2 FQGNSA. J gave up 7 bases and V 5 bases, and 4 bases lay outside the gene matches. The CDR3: CASSLGLAGVNEQFF. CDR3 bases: TGTGCCAGCAGCCTGGGACTAGCGGGGGTAAATGAGCAGTTCTTC.

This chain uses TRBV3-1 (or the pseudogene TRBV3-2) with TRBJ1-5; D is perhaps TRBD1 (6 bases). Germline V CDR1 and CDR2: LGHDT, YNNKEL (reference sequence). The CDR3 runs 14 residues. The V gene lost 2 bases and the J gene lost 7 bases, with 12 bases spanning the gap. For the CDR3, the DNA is TGTGCCAGCAGCCAACAGGGGACGGGGCAGCCCCAGCATTTT. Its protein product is CASSQQGTGQPQHF.

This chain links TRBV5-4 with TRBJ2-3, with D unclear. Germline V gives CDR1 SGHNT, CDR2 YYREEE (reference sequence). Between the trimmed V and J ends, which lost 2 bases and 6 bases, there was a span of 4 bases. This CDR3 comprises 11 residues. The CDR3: CASSLADTQYF. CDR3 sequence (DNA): TGTGCCAGCAGCTTAGCGGATACGCAGTATTTT.

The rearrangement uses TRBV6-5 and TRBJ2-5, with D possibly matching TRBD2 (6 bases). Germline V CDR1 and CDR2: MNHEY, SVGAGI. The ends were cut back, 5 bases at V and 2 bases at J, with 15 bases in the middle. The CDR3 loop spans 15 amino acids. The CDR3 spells CASSRVGLTQETQYF. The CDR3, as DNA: TGTGCCAGCAGTCGGGTCGGACTAACACAAGAGACCCAGTACTTC.

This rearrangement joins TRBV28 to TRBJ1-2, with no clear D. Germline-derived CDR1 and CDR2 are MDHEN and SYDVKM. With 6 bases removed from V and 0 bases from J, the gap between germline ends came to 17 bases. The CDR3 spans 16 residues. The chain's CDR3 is CASRRWAGRSNYGYTF. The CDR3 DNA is TGTGCCAGCAGGCGTTGGGCGGGCCGGTCTAACTATGGCTACACCTTC.

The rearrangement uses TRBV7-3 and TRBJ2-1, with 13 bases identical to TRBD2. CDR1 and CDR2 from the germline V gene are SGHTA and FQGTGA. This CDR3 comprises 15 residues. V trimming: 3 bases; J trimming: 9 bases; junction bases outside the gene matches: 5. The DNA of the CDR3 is TGTGCCAGCAGCTTCGGACTAGCGGGAGATCGTGAGCAGTTCTTC. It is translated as CASSFGLAGDREQFF.

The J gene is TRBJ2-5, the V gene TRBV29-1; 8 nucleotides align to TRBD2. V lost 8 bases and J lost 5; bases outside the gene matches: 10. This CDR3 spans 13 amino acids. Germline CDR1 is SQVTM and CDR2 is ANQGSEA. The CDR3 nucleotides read TGCAGCCATACGGGGGGGGCAGGGGAGACCCAGTACTTC. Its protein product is CSHTGGAGETQYF.

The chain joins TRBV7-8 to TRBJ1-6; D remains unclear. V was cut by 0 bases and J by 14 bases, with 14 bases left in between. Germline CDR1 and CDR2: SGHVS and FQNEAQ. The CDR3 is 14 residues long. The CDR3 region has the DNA TGTGCCAGCAGCTTAGCGCCGAGGGTCTTCACCCTCCACTTT. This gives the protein CASSLAPRVFTLHF.

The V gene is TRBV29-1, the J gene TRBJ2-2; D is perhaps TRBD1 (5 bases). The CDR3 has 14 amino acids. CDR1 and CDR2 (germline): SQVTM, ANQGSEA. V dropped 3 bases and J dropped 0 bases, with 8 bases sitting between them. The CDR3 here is CSVDRDTNTGELFF. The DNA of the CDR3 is TGCAGCGTTGACAGGGATACGAACACCGGGGAGCTGTTTTTT.